This T cell receptor (beta chain) comes out of a study of T cell changes during pregnancy in multiple sclerosis. The V and J ends lost 0 bases and 8 bases respectively, with 10 bases between them. This CDR3 is 13 amino acids long. Germline V lookup: CDR1 SGHTA, CDR2 FQGNSA. The table came from immunoSEQ multiplex PCR; TCRdb's copy has only in-frame clones and leaves some out. The table has 58,000 or so clones, 80% to 95% seen once. The specimen was CD4+ T cells from peripheral blood mononuclear cells, collected in the third trimester of pregnancy. This chain uses TRBV7-2 with TRBJ1-2, with D maybe TRBD1 (5 bases). This TCR derives from a female donor with multiple sclerosis, enrolled in a pregnancy study. CDR3 residues: CASSLAGGTGYTF. The CDR3 DNA reads as TGTGCCAGCAGCTTAGCGGGAGGGACCGGCTACACCTTC.